Each of the 22 T cell receptor beta chains below was sequenced from the same sample in a study of Ad26.COV2.S vaccination and SARS-CoV-2 variants. Measured with immunoSEQ multiplex PCR; TCRdb has only the in-frame clones, and not every one. The sample shows about 350,000 clones, about 89% of them seen only once. The treatment: about 20 received Ad26.COV2.S at low or high dose, single or two shots; roughly five received placebo; per-sample allocation not given. Specimen acquisition occurred on day 63 following the initial vaccine or placebo injection. The material was peripheral blood, obtained in a trial of Ad26.COV2.S vaccine versus placebo. The receptors stem from a person aged 18 to 59 who received the Ad26.COV2.S COVID-19 vaccine or a placebo.

The genes are TRBV4-3 and TRBJ1-6, with a weak D call TRBD1 (6 bases). Germline-derived CDR1 and CDR2 are LGHNA and YSLEER. Trimming pared 4 bases from V and 9 bases from J, leaving 13 bases between. The CDR3 contains 14 residues. This CDR3 is CASSPSYRVSPLHF. In nucleotides, the CDR3 is TGCGCCAGCAGCCCCTCCTACAGGGTTTCACCCCTCCACTTT.

This chain joins TRBV4-1 and TRBJ2-2; 7 positions match TRBD1. V shed 0 bases and J 0 bases; nucleotides not matched to a gene: 4. Germline assignment: CDR1 MGHRA and CDR2 YSYEKL. There are 17 residues in the CDR3. CDR3 nucleotides: TGCGCCAGCAGCCAAGATGGGACAGCCGCGAACACCGGGGAGCTGTTTTTT. Translating gives CASSQDGTAANTGELFF.

The rearrangement uses TRBV4-3 and TRBJ2-3; 14 nucleotides match TRBD2. Germline V gene sequence: CDR1 LGHNA, CDR2 YSLEER. V trimming: 1 base; J trimming: 0 bases; junction bases outside the gene matches: 6. This CDR3 has 19 amino acids. The CDR3 sequence: CASSQGWGLAGESTDTQYF. The CDR3 DNA follows: TGCGCCAGCAGCCAAGGTTGGGGACTAGCGGGGGAGAGCACAGATACGCAGTATTTT.

The sample holds a few counts of this clone. This sequence joins TRBV5-1 and TRBJ1-6; D ambiguous. The CDR3 is 13 residues long. Germline CDR1 SGHRS, CDR2 YFSETQ. V lost 0 bases and J lost 6, with 4 bases in between. The CDR3 loop reads CASSLETNSPLHF. In DNA form, the CDR3 reads TGCGCCAGCAGCTTGGAGACTAATTCACCCCTCCACTTT. The full variable domain, its missing parts supplied by reference TRBV5-1 and TRBJ1-6, is KAGVTQTPRYLIKTRGQQVTLSCSPISGHRSVSWYQQTPGQGLQFLFEYFSETQRNKGNFPGRFSGRQFSNSRSEMNVSTLELGDSALYLCASSLETNSPLHFGNGTRLTVT.

This clone has more than one count but fewer than ten. This same CDR3 is encoded by further DNA sequences in the sample. The chain employs TRBV20-1 and TRBJ2-7, with D maybe TRBD2 (5 bases). Trimming removed 6 bases at V and 1 base at J, with 7 bases between. The CDR3 runs to 11 residues. The germline gives CDR1 DFQATT, CDR2 SNEGSKA (reference sequence). CDR3 region: CSARDSYEQYF. The CDR3 DNA follows: TGCAGTGCGAGGGATTCCTACGAGCAGTACTTC.

CDR3 region: CASSSDPGNTIYF. The CDR3 nucleotides are TGTGCCAGCAGCTCGGATCCTGGAAACACCATATATTTT. The chain joins TRBV7-2 to TRBJ1-3; D not resolved. Germline assignment: CDR1 SGHTA and CDR2 FQGNSA. CDR3 length: 13 residues. Trimming removed 4 bases at V and 2 bases at J, with 6 bases between.

The rearrangement joins TRBV11-2 to TRBJ1-1, with D possibly matching TRBD1 (5 bases). CDR3 length: 11 amino acids. V gave up 8 bases and J gave up 7 bases, with 11 bases separating them. From germline, CDR1 is SGHAT and CDR2 FQNNGV. The CDR3 bases are TGTGCCAGCCTGGGGGGTAGTGAAGCTTTCTTT. Encoded protein: CASLGGSEAFF. Using reference TRBV11-2 and TRBJ1-1 for the parts outside the CDR3, the full variable domain is EAGVAQSPRYKIIEKRQSVAFWCNPISGHATLYWYQQILGQGPKLLIQFQNNGVVDDSQLPKDRFSAERLKGVDSTLKIQPAKLEDSAVYLCASLGGSEAFFGQGTRLTVV.

The table lists this clone with a count of one. The CDR3 loop is CASWTSGTNEQFF. The CDR3, as DNA: TGTGCCAGTTGGACTAGCGGCACCAATGAGCAGTTCTTC. The chain is built from TRBV12-3 or TRBV12-4 and TRBJ2-1, with 10 bases fitting TRBD2. V dropped 9 bases and J dropped 6; count of bases not matched to a gene: 5. The CDR3 is made up of 13 amino acids.

The chain uses TRBV19 and TRBJ2-1, with D possibly matching TRBD1 (5 bases). The CDR3 length is 15 residues. Trimming left V 1 base short and J 0 bases short, with 7 bases between. The germline CDR1 and CDR2 sequences are LNHDA and SQIVND (reference sequence). The CDR3: CASSIAGFSYNEQFF. CDR3 nucleotide sequence: TGTGCCAGTAGTATAGCAGGGTTCTCCTACAATGAGCAGTTCTTC. The complete variable domain, with remaining parts taken from reference TRBV19 and TRBJ2-1, reads DGGITQSPKYLFRKEGQNVTLSCEQNLNHDAMYWYRQDPGQGLRLIYYSQIVNDFQKGDIAEGYSVSREKKESFPLTVTSAQKNPTAFYLCASSIAGFSYNEQFFGPGTRLTVL.

Only one count was recorded for this clone. The chain carries TRBV6-1 and TRBJ1-5; no reliable D call. With 3 bases removed from V and 6 bases from J, the gap between germline ends came to 3 bases. The CDR3 covers 11 residues. In germline, CDR1 is MNHNS, CDR2 SASEGT. The CDR3 DNA reads TGTGCCAGCAGTGAGGCTCAGCCCCAGCATTTT. Encoded protein: CASSEAQPQHF.

The chain joins TRBV9 to TRBJ1-6; 7 bases match TRBD1. Germline V gene sequence: CDR1 SGDLS, CDR2 YYNGEE. This CDR3 is 15 amino acids long. After removal of 4 bases from V and 14 bases from J, the junction contained 15 bases not matched to a gene. In DNA, the CDR3 is TGTGCCAGCAGCCCCACAGGGGCGGAAAGGGGTTCCCTCCACTTT. Its protein is CASSPTGAERGSLHF.

J is TRBJ1-2 and V is TRBV30; tentative D call: TRBD1 (6 bases). Trimming stripped 5 bases from V and 8 bases from J, with 15 bases between. The CDR3 runs 12 residues. Germline CDR1 reads GTSNPN; CDR2 reads SVGIG (reference sequence). The CDR3: CAWHKQGGGYTF. The CDR3, as DNA: TGTGCCTGGCATAAACAGGGCGGCGGCTACACCTTC.

The J gene is TRBJ2-1, the V gene TRBV24-1, with TRBD1 matching over 7 bases. J was trimmed by 2 bases and V by 3 bases; bases with no gene match: 6. CDR1 and CDR2 (germline): KGHDR, SFDVKD. The CDR3 is made up of 16 amino acids. The CDR3 DNA follows: TGTGCCACCAGTGATGACAGGGCCGTCACCTACAATGAGCAGTTCTTC. This translates into CATSDDRAVTYNEQFF.

The chain employs TRBV5-1 and TRBJ2-5; 9 nucleotides agree with TRBD1. This CDR3 has 18 amino acids. Unmatched junction bases numbered 10, after V lost 0 bases and J lost 1 base. The germline V gene has CDR1 SGHRS and CDR2 YFSETQ. CDR3: CASSLAPPGQGPQETQYF. The DNA of the CDR3 is TGCGCCAGCAGCTTGGCCCCTCCCGGACAGGGGCCCCAAGAGACCCAGTACTTC.

This chain uses TRBV7-2 with TRBJ1-3; D is ambiguous. Per the germline V gene, CDR1 is SGHTA and CDR2 is FQGNSA. Trimming stripped 3 bases from V and 3 bases from J, with 6 bases between. The CDR3 has 13 residues. Here the CDR3 DNA reads TGTGCCAGCAGCTTTGAGTATGGAAACACCATATATTTT. It specifies CASSFEYGNTIYF. The complete variable domain, with remaining parts taken from reference TRBV7-2 and TRBJ1-3, reads GAGVSQSPSNKVTEKGKDVELRCDPISGHTALYWYRQSLGQGLEFLIYFQGNSAPDKSGLPSDRFSAERTGGSVSTLTIQRTQQEDSAVYLCASSFEYGNTIYFGEGSWLTVV.

This clone was seen just once. V and J are TRBV15 and TRBJ1-6; D not certain. The V end was cut by 5 bases, the J end by 5 bases, with 7 bases between. The CDR3 contains 13 residues. Per the germline V gene, CDR1 is LNHNV and CDR2 is YYDKDF (reference sequence). The chain's CDR3 is CATSAKDNSPLHF. The CDR3 DNA follows: TGTGCCACCAGCGCTAAGGATAATTCACCCCTCCACTTT.

The rearrangement joins TRBV9 to TRBJ1-1, with 9 bases that match TRBD1. J lost 5 bases, V lost 4 bases, and 9 bases had no gene match. This CDR3 is built from 15 residues. CDR1 SGDLS and CDR2 YYNGEE come from the germline V gene. CDR3 sequence: CASSPSGTGSTEAFF. In DNA form, the CDR3 reads TGTGCCAGCAGCCCATCGGGGACAGGGAGTACTGAAGCTTTCTTT. Complete variable domain (other parts from reference TRBV9 and TRBJ1-1): DSGVTQTPKHLITATGQRVTLRCSPRSGDLSVYWYQQSLDQGLQFLIQYYNGEERAKGNILERFSAQQFPDLHSELNLSSLELGDSALYFCASSPSGTGSTEAFFGQGTRLTVV.

The genes are TRBV19 and TRBJ2-2; no clear D gene. V shed 3 bases and J shed 3 bases, with 5 bases lying between them. This CDR3 is built from 13 residues. The V gene's germline CDR1 is LNHDA and CDR2 SQIVND (reference sequence). In DNA, the CDR3 is TGTGCCAGTAGTATTGAGGACACCGGGGAGCTGTTTTTT. It codes for CASSIEDTGELFF.

The rearrangement links TRBV21-1 to TRBJ1-1. TRBV21-1 is flagged as a pseudogene. This CDR3 contains 10 residues. CDR3 DNA: TGTGCCGAGGAGGAAGCTGAAGCTTTCTTT. It is translated as CAEEEAEAFF.

The chain links TRBV19 to TRBJ2-1; TRBD2 is a possible D gene (5 bases). The ends were cut back, 3 bases at V and 0 bases at J, with 15 bases in the middle. The CDR3 contains 17 residues. CDR1 is LNHDA and CDR2 is SQIVND in the germline V gene (reference sequence). The CDR3 nucleotides read TGTGCCAGTAGTATCGGAGCTAGCCTTGGCTCCTACAATGAGCAGTTCTTC. Protein product: CASSIGASLGSYNEQFF.

The CDR3 nucleotides read TGCAGCGTCCGGACAGGGATCTACGAGCAGTACTTC. It is translated as CSVRTGIYEQYF. This chain links TRBV29-1 with TRBJ2-7; 8 bases line up with TRBD1. This CDR3 comprises 12 residues. The V and J ends lost 6 bases and 3 bases, in that order; junction bases with no gene match: 4. CDR1 and CDR2 (germline): SQVTM, ANQGSEA.

The chain carries TRBV5-6 and TRBJ2-2; perhaps TRBD1 as D (6 bases). The V end lost 1 base, the J end lost 0 bases, and 10 bases lay between the germline ends. The length of the CDR3 is 16 residues. The V gene's germline CDR1 is SGHDT and CDR2 YYEEEE. The CDR3 nucleotides read TGTGCCAGCAGCTTGCAGGGGATCACGAACACCGGGGAGCTGTTTTTT. Translation: CASSLQGITNTGELFF.